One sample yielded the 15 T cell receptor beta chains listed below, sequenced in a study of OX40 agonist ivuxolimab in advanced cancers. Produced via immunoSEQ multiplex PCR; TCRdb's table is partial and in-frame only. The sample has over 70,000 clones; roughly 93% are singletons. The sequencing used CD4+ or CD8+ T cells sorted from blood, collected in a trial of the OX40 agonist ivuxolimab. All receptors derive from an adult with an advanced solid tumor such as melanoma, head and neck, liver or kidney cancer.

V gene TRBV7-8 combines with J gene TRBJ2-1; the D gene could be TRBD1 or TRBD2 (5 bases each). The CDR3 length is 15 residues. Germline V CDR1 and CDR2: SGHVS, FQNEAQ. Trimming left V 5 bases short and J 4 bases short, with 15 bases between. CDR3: CASSPYGTTYNEQFF. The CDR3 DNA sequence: TGTGCCAGCAGCCCGTACGGGACCACTTACAATGAGCAGTTCTTC. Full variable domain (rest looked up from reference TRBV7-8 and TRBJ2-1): GAGVSQSPRYKVAKRGQDVALRCDPISGHVSLFWYQQALGQGPEFLTYFQNEAQLDKSGLPSDRFFAERPEGSVSTLKIQRTQQEDSAVYLCASSPYGTTYNEQFFGPGTRLTVL.

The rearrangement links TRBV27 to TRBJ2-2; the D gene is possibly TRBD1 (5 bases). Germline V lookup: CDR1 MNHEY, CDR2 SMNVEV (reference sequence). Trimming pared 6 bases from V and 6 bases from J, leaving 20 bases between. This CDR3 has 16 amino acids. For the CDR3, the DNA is TGTGCCAGCAGGACAGTGCCCGGCCAGCCCTCCGGGGAGCTGTTTTTT. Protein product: CASRTVPGQPSGELFF.

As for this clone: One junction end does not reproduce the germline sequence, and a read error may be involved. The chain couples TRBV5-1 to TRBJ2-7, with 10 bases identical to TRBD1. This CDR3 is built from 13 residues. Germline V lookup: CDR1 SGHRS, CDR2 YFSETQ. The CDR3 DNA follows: TGCGCCACCAGCCGGGACAGGGGTTACGAGCAGTACTTC. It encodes CATSRDRGYEQYF.

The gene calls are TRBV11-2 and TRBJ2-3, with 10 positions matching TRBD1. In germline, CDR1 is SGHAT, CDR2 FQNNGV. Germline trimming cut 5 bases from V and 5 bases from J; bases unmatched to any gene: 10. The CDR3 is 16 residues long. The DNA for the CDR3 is TGTGCCAGCAGCGTACCGGGACAGGGGTCGGGAGATACGCAGTATTTT. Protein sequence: CASSVPGQGSGDTQYF. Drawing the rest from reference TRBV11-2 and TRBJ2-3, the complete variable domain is EAGVAQSPRYKIIEKRQSVAFWCNPISGHATLYWYQQILGQGPKLLIQFQNNGVVDDSQLPKDRFSAERLKGVDSTLKIQPAKLEDSAVYLCASSVPGQGSGDTQYFGPGTRLTVL.

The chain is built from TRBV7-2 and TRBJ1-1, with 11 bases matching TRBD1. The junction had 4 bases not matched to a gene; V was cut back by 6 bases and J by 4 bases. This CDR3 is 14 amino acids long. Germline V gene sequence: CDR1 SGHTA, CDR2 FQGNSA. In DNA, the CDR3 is TGTGCCAGCAGTTGGACAGGGGGCGGCACTGAAGCTTTCTTT. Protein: CASSWTGGGTEAFF.

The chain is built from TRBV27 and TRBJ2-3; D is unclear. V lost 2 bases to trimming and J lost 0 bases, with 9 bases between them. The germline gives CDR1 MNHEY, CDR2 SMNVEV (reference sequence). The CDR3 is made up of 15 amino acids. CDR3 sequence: CASSLRASSTDTQYF. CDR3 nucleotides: TGTGCCAGCAGTTTAAGGGCTTCTAGCACAGATACGCAGTATTTT.

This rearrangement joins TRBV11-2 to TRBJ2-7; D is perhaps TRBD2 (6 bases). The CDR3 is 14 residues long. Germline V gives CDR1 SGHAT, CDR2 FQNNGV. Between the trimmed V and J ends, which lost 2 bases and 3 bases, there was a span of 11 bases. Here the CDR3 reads CASSLIEGGYEQYF. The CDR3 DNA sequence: TGTGCCAGCAGCTTAATCGAGGGAGGCTACGAGCAGTACTTC.

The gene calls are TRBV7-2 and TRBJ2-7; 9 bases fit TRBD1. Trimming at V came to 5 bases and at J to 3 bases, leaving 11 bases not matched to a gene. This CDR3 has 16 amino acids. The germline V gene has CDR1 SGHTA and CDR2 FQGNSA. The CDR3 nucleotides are TGTGCCAGCAGCCCAGTCCCTGGGACAGGGAGCTACGAGCAGTACTTC. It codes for CASSPVPGTGSYEQYF.

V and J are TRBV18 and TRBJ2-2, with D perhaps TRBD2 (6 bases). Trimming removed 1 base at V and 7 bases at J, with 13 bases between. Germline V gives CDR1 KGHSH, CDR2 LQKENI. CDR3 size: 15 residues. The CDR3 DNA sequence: TGTGCCAGCTCACCACAGGCTAGCGACCACGGGGAGCTGTTTTTT. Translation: CASSPQASDHGELFF.

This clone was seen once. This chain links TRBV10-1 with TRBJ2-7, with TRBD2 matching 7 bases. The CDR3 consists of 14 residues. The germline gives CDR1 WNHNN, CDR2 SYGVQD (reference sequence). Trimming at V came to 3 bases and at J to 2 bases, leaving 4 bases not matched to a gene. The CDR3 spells CASSDGGSPYEQYF. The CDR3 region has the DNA TGCGCCAGCAGTGACGGCGGGAGCCCCTACGAGCAGTACTTC.

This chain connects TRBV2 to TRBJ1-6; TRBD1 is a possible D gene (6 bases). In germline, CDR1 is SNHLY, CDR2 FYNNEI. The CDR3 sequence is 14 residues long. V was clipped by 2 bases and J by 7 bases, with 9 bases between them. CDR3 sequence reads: CASSETGWNSPLHF. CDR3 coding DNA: TGTGCCAGCAGTGAAACAGGGTGGAATTCACCCCTCCACTTT.

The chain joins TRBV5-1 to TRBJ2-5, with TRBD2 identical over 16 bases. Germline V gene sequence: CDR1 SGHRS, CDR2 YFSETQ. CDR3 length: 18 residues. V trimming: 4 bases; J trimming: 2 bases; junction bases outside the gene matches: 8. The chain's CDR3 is CASSPGLAGGGFQETQYF. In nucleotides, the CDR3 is TGCGCCAGCAGCCCGGGACTAGCGGGAGGGGGATTTCAAGAGACCCAGTACTTC.

The DNA for the CDR3 is TGTGCCAGCAGCCCAGGGGGACTAGAAGCCGGGGAGCTGTTTTTT. It is translated as CASSPGGLEAGELFF. V and J are TRBV5-4 and TRBJ2-2; D may be TRBD2 (8 bases). Germline CDR1 reads SGHNT; CDR2 reads YYREEE (reference sequence). V was shortened by 4 bases and J by 6 bases, with 16 bases between the two germline ends. CDR3 size: 15 residues.

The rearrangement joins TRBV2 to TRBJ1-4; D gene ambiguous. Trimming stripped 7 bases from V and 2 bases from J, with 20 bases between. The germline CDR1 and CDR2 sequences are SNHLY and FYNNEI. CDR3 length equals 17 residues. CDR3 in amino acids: CASIKSQTGATNEKLFF. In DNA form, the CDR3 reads TGTGCCAGCATCAAATCCCAGACGGGCGCTACTAATGAAAAACTGTTTTTT.

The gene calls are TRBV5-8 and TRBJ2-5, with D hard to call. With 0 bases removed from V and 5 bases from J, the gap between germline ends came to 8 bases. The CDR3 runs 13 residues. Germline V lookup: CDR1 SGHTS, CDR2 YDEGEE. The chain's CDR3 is CASSLALVETQYF. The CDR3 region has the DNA TGTGCCAGCAGCTTGGCCCTGGTCGAGACCCAGTACTTC.